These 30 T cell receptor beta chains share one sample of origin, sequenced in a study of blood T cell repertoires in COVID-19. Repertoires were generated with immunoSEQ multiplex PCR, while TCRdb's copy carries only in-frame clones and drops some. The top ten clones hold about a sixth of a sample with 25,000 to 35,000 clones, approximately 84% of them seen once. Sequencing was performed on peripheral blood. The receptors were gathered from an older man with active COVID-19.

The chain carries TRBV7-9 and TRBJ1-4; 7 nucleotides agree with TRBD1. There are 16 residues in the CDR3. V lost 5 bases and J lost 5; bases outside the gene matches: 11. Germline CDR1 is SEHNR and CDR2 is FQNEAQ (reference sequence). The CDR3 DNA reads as TGTGCCAGCAGCACCGGGACAGACTATTTAAATGAAAAACTGTTTTTT. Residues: CASSTGTDYLNEKLFF.

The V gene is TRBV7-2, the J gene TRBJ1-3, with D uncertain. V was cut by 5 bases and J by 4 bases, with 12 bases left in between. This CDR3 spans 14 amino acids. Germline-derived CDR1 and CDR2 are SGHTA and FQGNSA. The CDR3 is CASSKDGIGNTIYF. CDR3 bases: TGTGCCAGCAGCAAGGACGGGATCGGAAACACCATATATTTT.

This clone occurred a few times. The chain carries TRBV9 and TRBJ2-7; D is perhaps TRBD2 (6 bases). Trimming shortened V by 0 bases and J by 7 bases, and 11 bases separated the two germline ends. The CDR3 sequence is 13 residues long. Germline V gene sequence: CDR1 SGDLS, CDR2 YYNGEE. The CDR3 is CASSVDPGGEQYF. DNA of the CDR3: TGTGCCAGCAGCGTAGACCCCGGGGGTGAGCAGTACTTC.

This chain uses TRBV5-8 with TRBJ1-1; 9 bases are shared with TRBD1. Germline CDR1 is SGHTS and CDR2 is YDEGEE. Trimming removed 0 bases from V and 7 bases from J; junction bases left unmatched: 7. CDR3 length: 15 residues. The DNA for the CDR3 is TGTGCCAGCAGCTTGGCCGGGACAGGGCGGGGTGAAGCTTTCTTT. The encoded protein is CASSLAGTGRGEAFF.

CDR3 bases: TGTGCCAGCAGCATCGAAAGGGACAGGGGCGAGCAGTACTTC. This sequence encodes CASSIERDRGEQYF. The chain couples TRBV7-9 to TRBJ2-7; the match to TRBD1 covers 10 bases. From germline, CDR1 is SEHNR and CDR2 FQNEAQ (reference sequence). Trimming cost V 5 bases and J 6 bases; bases outside gene matches: 7. The CDR3 loop spans 14 amino acids. Together with reference TRBV7-9 and TRBJ2-7, the CDR3 gives the full variable domain: DTGVSQNPRHKITKRGQNVTFRCDPISEHNRLYWYRQTLGQGPEFLTYFQNEAQLEKSRLLSDRFSAERPKGSFSTLEIQRTEQGDSAMYLCASSIERDRGEQYFGPGTRLTVT.

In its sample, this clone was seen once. In DNA, the CDR3 is TGTGCCAGCTCCCCGGAGGGATCCTATAATTCACCCCTCCACTTT. Translation: CASSPEGSYNSPLHF. V and J are TRBV18 and TRBJ1-6; D remains unclear. V lost 6 bases, J lost 1 base, and 10 bases lay in between. Germline V gives CDR1 KGHSH, CDR2 LQKENI. The CDR3 runs 15 residues.

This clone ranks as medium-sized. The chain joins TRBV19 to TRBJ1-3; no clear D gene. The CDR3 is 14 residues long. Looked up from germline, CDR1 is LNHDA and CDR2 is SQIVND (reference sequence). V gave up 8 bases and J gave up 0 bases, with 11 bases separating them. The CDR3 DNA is TGTGCCAGTTCCAGGCCCAACTCTGGAAACACCATATATTTT. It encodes CASSRPNSGNTIYF.

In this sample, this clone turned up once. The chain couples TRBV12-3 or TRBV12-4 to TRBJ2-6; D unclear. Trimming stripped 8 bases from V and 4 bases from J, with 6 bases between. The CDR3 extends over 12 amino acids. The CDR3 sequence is CASVRGANVLTF. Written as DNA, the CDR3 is TGTGCCAGCGTGCGGGGGGCCAACGTCCTGACTTTC.

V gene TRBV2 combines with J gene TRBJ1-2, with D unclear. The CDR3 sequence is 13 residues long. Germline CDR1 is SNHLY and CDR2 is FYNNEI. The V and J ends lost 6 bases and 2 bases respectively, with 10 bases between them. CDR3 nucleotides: TGTGCCAGCAGGGCAGGCCGCAACTATGGCTACACCTTC. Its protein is CASRAGRNYGYTF.

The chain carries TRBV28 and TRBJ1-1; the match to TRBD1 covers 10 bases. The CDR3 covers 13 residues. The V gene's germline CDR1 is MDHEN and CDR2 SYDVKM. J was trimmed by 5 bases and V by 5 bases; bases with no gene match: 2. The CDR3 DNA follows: TGTGCCAGCAGTGGACAGGGGGGGACTGAAGCTTTCTTT. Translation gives CASSGQGGTEAFF.

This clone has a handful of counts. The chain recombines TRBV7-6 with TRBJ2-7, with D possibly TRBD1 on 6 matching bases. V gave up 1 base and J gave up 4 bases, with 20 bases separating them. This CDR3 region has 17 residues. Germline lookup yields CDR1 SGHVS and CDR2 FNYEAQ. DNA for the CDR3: TGTGCCAGCAGCTTAGGGTCCGGGATCAGGGGCATTTACGAGCAGTACTTC. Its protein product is CASSLGSGIRGIYEQYF. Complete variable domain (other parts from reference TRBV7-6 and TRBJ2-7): GAGVSQSPRYKVTKRGQDVALRCDPISGHVSLYWYRQALGQGPEFLTYFNYEAQQDKSGLPNDRFSAERPEGSISTLTIQRTEQRDSAMYRCASSLGSGIRGIYEQYFGPGTRLTVT.

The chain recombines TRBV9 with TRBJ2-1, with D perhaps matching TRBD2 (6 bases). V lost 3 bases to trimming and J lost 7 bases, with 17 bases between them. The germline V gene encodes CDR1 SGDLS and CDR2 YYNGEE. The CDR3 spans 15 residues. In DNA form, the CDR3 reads TGTGCCAGCAGCGGCGGCTTCAGGGCGGGGAATGAGCAGTTCTTC. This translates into CASSGGFRAGNEQFF.

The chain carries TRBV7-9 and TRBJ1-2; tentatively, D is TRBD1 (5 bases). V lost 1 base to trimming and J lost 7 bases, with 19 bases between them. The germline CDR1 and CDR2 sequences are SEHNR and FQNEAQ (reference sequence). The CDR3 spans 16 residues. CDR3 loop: CASSLGSADSSGGYTF. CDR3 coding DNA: TGTGCCAGCAGCTTAGGGTCTGCCGACAGTTCGGGTGGCTACACCTTC.

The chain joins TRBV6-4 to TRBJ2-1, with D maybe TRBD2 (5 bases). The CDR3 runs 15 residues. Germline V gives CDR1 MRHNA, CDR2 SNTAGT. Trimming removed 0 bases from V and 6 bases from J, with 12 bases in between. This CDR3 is CASSDSDGVPNEQFF. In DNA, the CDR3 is TGTGCCAGCAGTGACTCTGACGGGGTACCCAATGAGCAGTTCTTC.

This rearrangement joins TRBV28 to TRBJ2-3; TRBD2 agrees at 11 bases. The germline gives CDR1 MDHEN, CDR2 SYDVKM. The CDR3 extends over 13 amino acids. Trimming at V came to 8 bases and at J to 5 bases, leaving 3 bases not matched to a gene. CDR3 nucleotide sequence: TGTGCCAGCGTAGCGGGGGGGCGAGATACGCAGTATTTT. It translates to CASVAGGRDTQYF.

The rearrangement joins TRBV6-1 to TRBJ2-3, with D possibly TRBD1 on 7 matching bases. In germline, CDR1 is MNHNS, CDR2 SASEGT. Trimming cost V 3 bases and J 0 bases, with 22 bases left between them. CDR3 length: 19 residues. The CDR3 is CASSDQGGTPGSSTDTQYF. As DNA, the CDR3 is TGTGCCAGCAGTGACCAGGGGGGTACCCCCGGCTCTAGCACAGATACGCAGTATTTT.

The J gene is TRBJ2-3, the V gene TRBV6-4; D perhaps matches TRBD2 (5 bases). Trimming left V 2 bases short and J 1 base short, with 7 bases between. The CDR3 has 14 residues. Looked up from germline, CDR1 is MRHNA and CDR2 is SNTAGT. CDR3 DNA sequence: TGTGCCAGCAGTGACGACGGGGGCACAGATACGCAGTATTTT. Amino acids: CASSDDGGTDTQYF.

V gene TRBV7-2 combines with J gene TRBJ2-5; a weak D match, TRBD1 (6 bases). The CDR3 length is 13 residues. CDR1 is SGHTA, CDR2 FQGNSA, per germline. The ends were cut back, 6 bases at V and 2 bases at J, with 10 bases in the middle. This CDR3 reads CASSRDRQETQYF. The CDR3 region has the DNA TGTGCCAGCAGTCGTGACAGGCAAGAGACCCAGTACTTC. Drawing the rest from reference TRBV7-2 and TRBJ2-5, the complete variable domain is GAGVSQSPSNKVTEKGKDVELRCDPISGHTALYWYRQSLGQGLEFLIYFQGNSAPDKSGLPSDRFSAERTGGSVSTLTIQRTQQEDSAVYLCASSRDRQETQYFGPGTRLLVL.

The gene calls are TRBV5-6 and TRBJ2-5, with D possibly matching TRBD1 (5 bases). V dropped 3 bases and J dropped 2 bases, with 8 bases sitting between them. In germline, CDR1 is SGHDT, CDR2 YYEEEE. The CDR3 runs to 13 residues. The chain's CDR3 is CASSYDRQETQYF. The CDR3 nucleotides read TGTGCCAGCAGCTACGACAGACAAGAGACCCAGTACTTC.

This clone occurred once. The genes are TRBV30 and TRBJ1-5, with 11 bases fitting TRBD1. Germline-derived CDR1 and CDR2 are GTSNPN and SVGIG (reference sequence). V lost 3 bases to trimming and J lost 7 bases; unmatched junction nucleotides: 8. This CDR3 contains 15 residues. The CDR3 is CAWRAGTGGWQPQHF. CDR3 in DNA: TGTGCCTGGAGGGCCGGGACAGGGGGATGGCAGCCCCAGCATTTT.

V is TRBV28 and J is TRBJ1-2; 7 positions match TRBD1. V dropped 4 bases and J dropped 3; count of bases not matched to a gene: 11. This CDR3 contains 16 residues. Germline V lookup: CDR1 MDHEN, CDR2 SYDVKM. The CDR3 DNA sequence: TGTGCCAGCAGTTACCGTGGAGGGGGCGCGGACTATGGCTACACCTTC. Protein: CASSYRGGGADYGYTF.

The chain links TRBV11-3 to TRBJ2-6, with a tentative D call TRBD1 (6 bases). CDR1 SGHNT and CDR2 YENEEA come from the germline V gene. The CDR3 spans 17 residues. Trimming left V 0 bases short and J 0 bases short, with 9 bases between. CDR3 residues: CASSLDIRGSGANVLTF. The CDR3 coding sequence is TGTGCCAGCAGCTTAGATATCAGGGGCTCTGGGGCCAACGTCCTGACTTTC.

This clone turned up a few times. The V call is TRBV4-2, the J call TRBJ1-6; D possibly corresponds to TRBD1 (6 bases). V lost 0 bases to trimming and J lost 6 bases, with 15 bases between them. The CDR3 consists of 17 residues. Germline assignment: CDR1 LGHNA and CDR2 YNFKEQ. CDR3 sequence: CASSQDRGAEFNSPLHF. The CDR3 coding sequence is TGTGCCAGCAGCCAAGATCGGGGGGCAGAGTTTAATTCACCCCTCCACTTT.

The CDR3: CASSIQGRISGANVLTF. The CDR3 DNA follows: TGTGCCAGTAGTATACAGGGTCGGATCTCTGGGGCCAACGTCCTGACTTTC. The J gene is TRBJ2-6, the V gene TRBV19, with TRBD1 as a possible D gene (5 bases). Germline values: CDR1 LNHDA, CDR2 SQIVND (reference sequence). The CDR3 sequence is 17 residues long. V lost 2 bases and J lost 0, with 11 bases in between. Full variable domain (outside the CDR3, taken from reference TRBV19 and TRBJ2-6): DGGITQSPKYLFRKEGQNVTLSCEQNLNHDAMYWYRQDPGQGLRLIYYSQIVNDFQKGDIAEGYSVSREKKESFPLTVTSAQKNPTAFYLCASSIQGRISGANVLTFGAGSRLTVL.

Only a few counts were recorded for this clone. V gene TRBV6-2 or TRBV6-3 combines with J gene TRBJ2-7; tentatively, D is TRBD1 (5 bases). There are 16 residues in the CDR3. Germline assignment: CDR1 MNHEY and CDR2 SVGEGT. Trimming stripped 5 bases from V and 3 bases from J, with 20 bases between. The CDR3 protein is CASSTVAQGLGYEQYF. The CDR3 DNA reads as TGTGCCAGCAGTACGGTCGCGCAGGGATTGGGCTACGAGCAGTACTTC.

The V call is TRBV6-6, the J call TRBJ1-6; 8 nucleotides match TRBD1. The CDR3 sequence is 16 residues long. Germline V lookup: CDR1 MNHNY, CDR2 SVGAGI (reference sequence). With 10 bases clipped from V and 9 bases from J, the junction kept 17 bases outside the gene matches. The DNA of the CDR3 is TGTGCCAACAGCCTCCACCGTGACAGGGGCGTTTCACCCCTCCACTTT. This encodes CANSLHRDRGVSPLHF.

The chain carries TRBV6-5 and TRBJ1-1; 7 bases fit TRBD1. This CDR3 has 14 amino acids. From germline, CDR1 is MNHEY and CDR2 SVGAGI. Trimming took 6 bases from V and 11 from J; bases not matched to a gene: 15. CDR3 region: CASSPGTAGVRAFF. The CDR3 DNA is TGTGCCAGCAGCCCCGGGACAGCCGGAGTTAGGGCTTTCTTT.

The CDR3 reads CASSSTRLDTQYF. CDR3 DNA: TGTGCCAGCAGCTCCACGAGGTTAGATACGCAGTATTTT. The V call is TRBV9, the J call TRBJ2-3; no definite D call. The CDR3 is made up of 13 amino acids. The germline V gene encodes CDR1 SGDLS and CDR2 YYNGEE. The V end lost 4 bases, the J end lost 5 bases, and 11 bases lay between the germline ends.

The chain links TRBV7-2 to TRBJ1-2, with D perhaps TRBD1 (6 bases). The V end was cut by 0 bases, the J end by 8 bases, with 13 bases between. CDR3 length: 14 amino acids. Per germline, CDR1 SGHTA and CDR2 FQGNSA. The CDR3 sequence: CASSLAANRVGYTF. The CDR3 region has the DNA TGTGCCAGCAGCTTAGCGGCGAACAGGGTGGGCTACACCTTC. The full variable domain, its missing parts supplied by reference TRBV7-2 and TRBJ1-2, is GAGVSQSPSNKVTEKGKDVELRCDPISGHTALYWYRQSLGQGLEFLIYFQGNSAPDKSGLPSDRFSAERTGGSVSTLTIQRTQQEDSAVYLCASSLAANRVGYTFGSGTRLTVV.

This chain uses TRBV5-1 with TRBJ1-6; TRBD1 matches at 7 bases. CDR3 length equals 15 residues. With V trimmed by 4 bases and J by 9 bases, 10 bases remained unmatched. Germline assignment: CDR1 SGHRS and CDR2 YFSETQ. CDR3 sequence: CASSPTVGDSSPLHF. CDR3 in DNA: TGCGCCAGCAGCCCCACGGTGGGGGACAGTTCACCCCTCCACTTT.